What follows describes a single T cell receptor beta chain. CDR1 is MNHEY and CDR2 is SVGAGI in the germline V gene. Trimming cost V 7 bases and J 3 bases; bases outside gene matches: 5. The length of the CDR3 is 15 residues. Only in-frame clones appear in the TCRdb table, and some are missing; sequencing was by immunoSEQ multiplex PCR. The table records around 200,000 clones, roughly nine tenths of them present only once. This sample is drawn from a study of blood T cell repertoires in COVID-19. V usage is TRBV6-5 and J usage is TRBJ1-4, with 10 nucleotides matching TRBD1. Sequencing input: peripheral blood. The receptor comes from a man in his thirties or forties with acute or convalescent COVID-19. The CDR3 DNA reads TGTGCCAGCACCCGACAGGGGGCGGCTAATGAAAAACTGTTTTTT. Its translation: CASTRQGAANEKLFF.